Following are 21 T cell receptor beta chains from one sample sequenced in a study of CD8 T cells in Susac syndrome. Reverse transcription of about 0.5 to 1 ug RNA was carried out with random hexamers. TCRdb passed the immunoSEQ multiplex PCR reads through MiXCR, listing each CDR3 protein once. This sample yields some 76,000 distinct CDR3 sequences, of which more than 85% are seen a single time; less than 0.6% belongs to the top ten. Sequencing was performed on CD8+ T cells from PBMCs. The receptors here all came from a human donor with multiple sclerosis.

This clonotype was observed once. V gene TRBV28 combines with J gene TRBJ2-7, with a tentative D call TRBD1 (6 bases). V lost 7 bases and J 4 bases, leaving 14 bases between the germline ends. Germline CDR1 and CDR2: MDHEN and SYDVKM. The CDR3 loop spans 13 amino acids. The CDR3 bases are TGTGCCAGCAACCCACAGGGCGGATACGAGCAGTACTTC. Protein sequence: CASNPQGGYEQYF.

This clonotype was seen only once. The chain has TRBV12-3 or TRBV12-4 and TRBJ2-7, with D possibly matching TRBD2 (6 bases). This CDR3 spans 12 amino acids. The V end lost 3 bases, the J end lost 6 bases, and 9 bases lay between the germline ends. The CDR3 DNA reads as TGTGCCAGCAGTTTCCTGGGAGGCGAGCAGTACTTC. This translates into CASSFLGGEQYF.

V is TRBV27 and J is TRBJ1-1; D might be TRBD1 (5 bases). Per the germline V gene, CDR1 is MNHEY and CDR2 is SMNVEV (reference sequence). The CDR3 length is 16 residues. V lost 4 bases and J 0 bases, leaving 15 bases between the germline ends. CDR3 protein: CASSSPLGQVNTEAFF. The DNA of the CDR3 is TGTGCCAGCAGTTCTCCTTTGGGGCAGGTGAACACTGAAGCTTTCTTT.

CDR3 in DNA: TGTGCCAGCAGTCCCCGGGGGTTTGGGGCGCGGGAGACCCAGTACTTC. Residues: CASSPRGFGARETQYF. The chain couples TRBV6-1 to TRBJ2-5; D perhaps matches TRBD2 (6 bases). The CDR3 runs 16 residues. Per germline, CDR1 MNHNS and CDR2 SASEGT. Trimming removed 5 bases from V and 5 bases from J, with 21 bases in between.

J is TRBJ2-3 and V is TRBV19, with TRBD2 identical over 13 bases. Germline CDR1 LNHDA, CDR2 SQIVND (reference sequence). The CDR3 sequence is 15 residues long. Germline trimming cut 5 bases from V and 7 bases from J; bases unmatched to any gene: 6. CDR3 nucleotide sequence: TGTGCCAGTAGTGTACTAGCGGGGGGGCCAAATACGCAGTATTTT. It is translated as CASSVLAGGPNTQYF.

This clonotype has just a few counts. The chain combines TRBV5-6 with TRBJ1-5, with a possible D match to TRBD1 (6 bases). CDR1 is SGHDT, CDR2 YYEEEE, per germline. V gave up 4 bases and J gave up 0 bases, with 11 bases separating them. CDR3 length: 15 amino acids. CDR3 sequence: CASSRTDFSNQPQHF. Written as DNA, the CDR3 is TGTGCCAGCAGCCGGACAGACTTTAGCAATCAGCCCCAGCATTTT.

The V call is TRBV28, the J call TRBJ2-7, with TRBD2 matching over 8 bases. J gave up 1 base and V 5 bases, and 4 bases lay outside the gene matches. The CDR3 is 14 residues long. Germline values: CDR1 MDHEN, CDR2 SYDVKM. The CDR3 reads CASSREGVSYEQYF. CDR3 coding DNA: TGTGCCAGCAGTCGGGAGGGAGTTTCCTACGAGCAGTACTTC.

The chain joins TRBV7-9 to TRBJ1-1; D gene unclear. Germline V gene sequence: CDR1 SEHNR, CDR2 FQNEAQ (reference sequence). The CDR3 consists of 14 residues. V lost 5 bases to trimming and J lost 4 bases, with 14 bases between them. CDR3 coding DNA: TGTGCCAGCAGCCCCCGCGCCTGGCCCACTGAAGCTTTCTTT. It translates to CASSPRAWPTEAFF.

CDR3 amino acids: CASSFTSGGGDTQYF. CDR3 DNA sequence: TGTGCCAGCAGTTTTACTAGCGGAGGGGGGGATACGCAGTATTTT. The genes are TRBV7-3 and TRBJ2-3, with 8 nucleotides matching TRBD2. This CDR3 contains 15 residues. Losses at the gene ends were 6 bases for V and 6 bases for J; bases not matched to a gene: 11. CDR1 SGHTA and CDR2 FQGTGA come from the germline V gene.

The chain uses TRBV5-6 and TRBJ1-1; the D is unclear. CDR1 and CDR2 (germline): SGHDT, YYEEEE. The CDR3 runs to 13 residues. CDR3 residues: CAPQREMNTEAFF. The CDR3 DNA reads as TGTGCTCCGCAGAGGGAGATGAACACTGAAGCTTTCTTT. Supplemented by reference TRBV5-6 and TRBJ1-1, the full variable domain reads DAGVTQSPTHLIKTRGQQVTLRCSPKSGHDTVSWYQQALGQGPQFIFQYYEEEERQRGNFPDRFSGHQFPNYSSELNVNALLLGDSALYLCAPQREMNTEAFFGQGTRLTVV.

The chain is built from TRBV6-7 and TRBJ1-3, with no clear D. TRBV6-7 is placed among ORFs of uncertain function. The CDR3 runs 14 residues. Trimming cost V 0 bases and J 2 bases, with 5 bases left between them. CDR3 protein: CASSYSLTGNTIYF. The CDR3 nucleotides are TGTGCCAGCAGTTACTCCCTAACTGGAAACACCATATATTTT.

The rearrangement joins TRBV19 to TRBJ1-5; 7 bases line up with TRBD1. V shed 5 bases and J 6 bases; nucleotides not matched to a gene: 4. Per the germline V gene, CDR1 is LNHDA and CDR2 is SQIVND (reference sequence). The length of the CDR3 is 13 residues. CDR3 sequence: CASSDTGAQPQHF. The CDR3 DNA is TGTGCCAGTAGTGATACAGGGGCTCAGCCCCAGCATTTT. The full variable domain, in which reference TRBV19 and TRBJ1-5 provide the parts outside the CDR3, is DGGITQSPKYLFRKEGQNVTLSCEQNLNHDAMYWYRQDPGQGLRLIYYSQIVNDFQKGDIAEGYSVSREKKESFPLTVTSAQKNPTAFYLCASSDTGAQPQHFGDGTRLSIL.

The rearrangement joins TRBV5-1 to TRBJ2-3; TRBD2 is a possible D gene (6 bases). Germline values: CDR1 SGHRS, CDR2 YFSETQ. Trimming stripped 1 base from V and 3 bases from J, with 12 bases between. The length of the CDR3 is 15 residues. CDR3 sequence: CASSLRRGTTDTQYF. In DNA form, the CDR3 reads TGCGCCAGCAGCTTGCGTCGGGGGACGACAGATACGCAGTATTTT.

The chain links TRBV2 to TRBJ2-7; 14 bases are shared with TRBD2. Germline V lookup: CDR1 SNHLY, CDR2 FYNNEI. CDR3 length: 16 amino acids. Unmatched junction bases numbered 8, after V lost 7 bases and J lost 3 bases. The CDR3 loop reads CASMGLAGELGYEQYF. The CDR3 DNA reads as TGTGCCAGCATGGGACTAGCGGGGGAGTTGGGCTACGAGCAGTACTTC.

The rearrangement joins TRBV12-3 or TRBV12-4 to TRBJ1-4, with D unresolved. Trimming took 3 bases from V and 3 from J, leaving 14 bases between them. The CDR3 length is 16 residues. The DNA of the CDR3 is TGTGCCAGCAGTTTCCTATACCCTGTATCTAATGAAAAACTGTTTTTT. Translation: CASSFLYPVSNEKLFF.

The chain joins TRBV9 to TRBJ2-1, with D possibly being TRBD2 (6 bases). The germline gives CDR1 SGDLS, CDR2 YYNGEE. The CDR3 consists of 14 residues. The V and J ends lost 2 bases and 7 bases respectively, with 13 bases between them. In nucleotides, the CDR3 is TGTGCCAGCAGCGTCGGGGGAGTGGGGAATGAGCAGTTCTTC. It translates to CASSVGGVGNEQFF.

DNA for the CDR3: TGTGCCAGCAGGGTTCAGCGGACTACCTACAATGAGCAGTTCTTC. Amino acid sequence: CASRVQRTTYNEQFF. The chain joins TRBV28 to TRBJ2-1, with a weak D call TRBD2 (6 bases). The CDR3 sequence is 15 residues long. Germline-derived CDR1 and CDR2 are MDHEN and SYDVKM. The ends were cut back, 6 bases at V and 2 bases at J, with 14 bases in the middle.

The V gene is TRBV7-2, the J gene TRBJ2-1; no definite D call. V gave up 5 bases and J gave up 0 bases, with 14 bases separating them. Germline CDR1 SGHTA, CDR2 FQGNSA. The CDR3 runs 16 residues. The CDR3 sequence is CASSGLSQDSYNEQFF. DNA of the CDR3: TGTGCCAGCAGCGGGTTAAGTCAAGACTCCTACAATGAGCAGTTCTTC. Complete variable domain (other parts from reference TRBV7-2 and TRBJ2-1): GAGVSQSPSNKVTEKGKDVELRCDPISGHTALYWYRQSLGQGLEFLIYFQGNSAPDKSGLPSDRFSAERTGGSVSTLTIQRTQQEDSAVYLCASSGLSQDSYNEQFFGPGTRLTVL.

The V and J genes are TRBV6-5 and TRBJ2-1; tentative D call: TRBD1 (5 bases). Germline V CDR1 and CDR2: MNHEY, SVGAGI. The ends were cut back, 5 bases at V and 1 base at J, with 9 bases in the middle. This CDR3 spans 14 amino acids. The CDR3 DNA is TGTGCCAGCAGTCCCGACAGTTCCTACAATGAGCAGTTCTTC. Residues: CASSPDSSYNEQFF.

The genes are TRBV9 and TRBJ2-1; no clear D gene. Germline V gene lookup returns CDR1 SGDLS and CDR2 YYNGEE. This CDR3 has 13 amino acids. V dropped 0 bases and J dropped 5 bases, with 6 bases sitting between them. The CDR3 spells CASSVAGDNEQFF. CDR3 nucleotides: TGTGCCAGCAGCGTAGCCGGAGACAATGAGCAGTTCTTC.

This chain uses TRBV28 with TRBJ2-7; TRBD1 aligns across 10 bases. Germline V gives CDR1 MDHEN, CDR2 SYDVKM. The CDR3 is made up of 15 amino acids. Germline trimming cut 3 bases from V and 6 bases from J; bases unmatched to any gene: 8. The CDR3 DNA follows: TGTGCCAGCAGTTTGGTTCCGGACAGGGGGTCCGAGCAGTACTTC. Protein product: CASSLVPDRGSEQYF. The full variable domain, with the rest looked up from reference TRBV28 and TRBJ2-7, is DVKVTQSSRYLVKRTGEKVFLECVQDMDHENMFWYRQDPGLGLRLIYFSYDVKMKEKGDIPEGYSVSREKKERFSLILESASTNQTSMYLCASSLVPDRGSEQYFGPGTRLTVT.